This paragraph reports one TCR beta chain. What it binds is not known. Preparation of the TCRbeta library involved a method that used unique molecular identifiers. Using its own MiXCR run on the PCR reads, TCRdb lists one record per CDR3 protein. This table holds 250,000 to 400,000 distinct CDR3 sequences, over 20% found once. The data are from a study of T-cell reconstitution after alpha-beta-depleted transplantation in children. Regarding the study as a whole: Several hundred expanded graft clones reportedly gave rise to the alpha-beta T cells present about two months after transplant.

The CDR3 length is 18 residues. Germline values: CDR1 LGHNA, CDR2 YNFKEQ. The ends lost 3 bases at V and 0 bases at J; junction bases unmatched: 10. This receptor was taken from a male patient between 5 and 17 years old who had a stem cell transplant for acute lymphoblastic leukemia, so the T cells may come from the graft donor. The sequencing used PBMCs, mostly from graft donor cells, collected 180 days after TCRalphabeta/CD19-depleted stem cell transplant. The J gene is TRBJ2-2, the V gene TRBV4-2, with 7 bases fitting TRBD2. This CDR3 is CASSHHTSAPPNTGELFF. For the CDR3, the DNA is TGTGCCAGCAGCCACCACACTAGCGCCCCTCCGAACACCGGGGAGCTGTTTTTT.